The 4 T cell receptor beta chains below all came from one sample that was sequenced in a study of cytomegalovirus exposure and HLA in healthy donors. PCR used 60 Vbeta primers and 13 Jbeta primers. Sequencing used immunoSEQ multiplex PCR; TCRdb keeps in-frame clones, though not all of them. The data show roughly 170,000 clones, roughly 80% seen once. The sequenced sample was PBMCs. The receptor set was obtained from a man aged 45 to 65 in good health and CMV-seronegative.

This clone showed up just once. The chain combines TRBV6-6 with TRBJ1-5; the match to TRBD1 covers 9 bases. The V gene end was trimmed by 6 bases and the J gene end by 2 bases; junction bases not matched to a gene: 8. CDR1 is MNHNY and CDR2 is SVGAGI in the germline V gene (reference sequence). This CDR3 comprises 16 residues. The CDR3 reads CASRNTQGAGNQPQHF. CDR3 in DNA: TGTGCCAGCAGGAATACACAGGGGGCAGGCAATCAGCCCCAGCATTTT.

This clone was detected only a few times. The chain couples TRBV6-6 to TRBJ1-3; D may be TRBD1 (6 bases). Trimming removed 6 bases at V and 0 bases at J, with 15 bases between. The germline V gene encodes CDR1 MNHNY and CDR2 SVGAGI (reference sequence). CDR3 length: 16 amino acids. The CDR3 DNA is TGTGCCAGCAGGGGGGACAACCCGACCTCTGGAAACACCATATATTTT. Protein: CASRGDNPTSGNTIYF.

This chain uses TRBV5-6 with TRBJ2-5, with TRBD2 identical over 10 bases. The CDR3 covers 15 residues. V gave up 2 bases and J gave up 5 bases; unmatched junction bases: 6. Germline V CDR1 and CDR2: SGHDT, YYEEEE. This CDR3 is CASSFGAGGPETQYF. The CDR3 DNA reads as TGTGCCAGCAGCTTCGGAGCGGGGGGGCCTGAGACCCAGTACTTC.

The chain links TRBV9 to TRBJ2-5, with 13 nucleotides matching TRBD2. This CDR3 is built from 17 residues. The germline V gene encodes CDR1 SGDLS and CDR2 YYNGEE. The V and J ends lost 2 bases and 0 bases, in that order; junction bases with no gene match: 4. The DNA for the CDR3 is TGTGCCAGCAGCGTGCGGGGACTAGCGGGAAACCAAGAGACCCAGTACTTC. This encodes CASSVRGLAGNQETQYF.